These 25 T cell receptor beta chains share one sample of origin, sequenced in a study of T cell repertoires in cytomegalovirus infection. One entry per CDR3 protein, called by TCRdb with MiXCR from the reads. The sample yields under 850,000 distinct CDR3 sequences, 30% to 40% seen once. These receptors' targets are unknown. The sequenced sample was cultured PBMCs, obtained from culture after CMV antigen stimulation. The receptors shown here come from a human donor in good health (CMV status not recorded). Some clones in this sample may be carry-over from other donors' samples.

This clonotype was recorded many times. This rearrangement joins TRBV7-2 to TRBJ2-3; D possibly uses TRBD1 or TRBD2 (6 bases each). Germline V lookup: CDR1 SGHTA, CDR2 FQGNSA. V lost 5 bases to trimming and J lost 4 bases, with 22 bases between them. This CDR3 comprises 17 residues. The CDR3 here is CASSLGRWGHRADTQYF. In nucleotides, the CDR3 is TGTGCCAGCAGCCTGGGGAGGTGGGGCCACAGGGCAGATACGCAGTATTTT. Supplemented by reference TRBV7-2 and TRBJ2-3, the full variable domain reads GAGVSQSPSNKVTEKGKDVELRCDPISGHTALYWYRQSLGQGLEFLIYFQGNSAPDKSGLPSDRFSAERTGGSVSTLTIQRTQQEDSAVYLCASSLGRWGHRADTQYFGPGTRLTVL.

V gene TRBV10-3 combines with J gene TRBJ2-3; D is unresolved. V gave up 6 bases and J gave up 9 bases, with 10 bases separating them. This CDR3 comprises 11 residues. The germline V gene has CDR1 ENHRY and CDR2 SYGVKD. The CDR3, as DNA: TGTGCCATCAGCAGGAGCCGGACGCAGTATTTT. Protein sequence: CAISRSRTQYF.

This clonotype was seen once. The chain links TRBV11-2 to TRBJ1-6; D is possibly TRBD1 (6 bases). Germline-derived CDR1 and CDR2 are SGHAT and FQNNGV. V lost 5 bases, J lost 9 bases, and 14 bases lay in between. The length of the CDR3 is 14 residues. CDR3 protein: CASSMTGFTSPLHF. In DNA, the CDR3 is TGTGCCAGCAGCATGACAGGATTCACTTCACCCCTCCACTTT.

The CDR3 loop is CASTLQGAISNQPQHF. The CDR3 DNA reads as TGTGCCAGCACTCTACAGGGGGCGATCAGCAATCAGCCCCAGCATTTT. The rearrangement joins TRBV6-6 to TRBJ1-5, with 9 bases identical to TRBD1. The CDR3 sequence is 16 residues long. From germline, CDR1 is MNHNY and CDR2 SVGAGI (reference sequence). Trimming at V came to 7 bases and at J to 1 base, leaving 8 bases not matched to a gene.

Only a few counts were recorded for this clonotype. DNA of the CDR3: TGCGCCAGCAGCCATGTGCGAAGTAGCACAGATACGCAGTATTTT. Translating gives CASSHVRSSTDTQYF. V and J are TRBV4-1 and TRBJ2-3; D gene ambiguous. V was clipped by 3 bases and J by 0 bases, with 10 bases between them. The V gene's germline CDR1 is MGHRA and CDR2 YSYEKL. CDR3 size: 15 residues.

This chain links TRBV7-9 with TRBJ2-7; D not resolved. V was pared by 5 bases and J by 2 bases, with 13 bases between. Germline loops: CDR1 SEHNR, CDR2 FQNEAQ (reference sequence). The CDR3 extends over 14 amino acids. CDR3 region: CASSPRPDPYEQYF. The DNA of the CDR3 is TGTGCCAGCAGCCCAAGACCCGACCCCTACGAGCAGTACTTC.

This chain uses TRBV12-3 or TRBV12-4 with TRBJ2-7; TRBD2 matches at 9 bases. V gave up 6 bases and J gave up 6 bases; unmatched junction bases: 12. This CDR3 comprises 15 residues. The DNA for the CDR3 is TGTGCCAGCAGCTTATCAGGCGGGGGGGAAGGCGAGCAGTACTTC. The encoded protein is CASSLSGGGEGEQYF.

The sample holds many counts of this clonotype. The CDR3 DNA follows: TGTGCCAGCAGCTTAGACGGTCCACTCACAGATACGCAGTATTTT. Translating gives CASSLDGPLTDTQYF. The J gene is TRBJ2-3, the V gene TRBV7-2, with D uncertain. Germline CDR1 SGHTA, CDR2 FQGNSA. Trimming took 1 base from V and 2 from J, leaving 10 bases between them. The CDR3 is 15 residues long.

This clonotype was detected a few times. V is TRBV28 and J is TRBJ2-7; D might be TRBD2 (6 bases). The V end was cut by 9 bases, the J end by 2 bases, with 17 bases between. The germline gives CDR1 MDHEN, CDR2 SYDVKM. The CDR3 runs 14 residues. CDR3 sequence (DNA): TGTGCCAGAGTCTCCTCGGAGGGCCCCTACGAGCAGTACTTC. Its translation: CARVSSEGPYEQYF.

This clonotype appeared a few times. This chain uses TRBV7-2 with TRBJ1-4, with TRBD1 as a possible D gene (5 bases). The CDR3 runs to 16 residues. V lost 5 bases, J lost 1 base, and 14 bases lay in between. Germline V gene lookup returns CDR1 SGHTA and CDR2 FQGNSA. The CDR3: CASSARGGGTNEKLFF. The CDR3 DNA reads TGTGCCAGCAGCGCGCGGGGGGGGGGAACTAATGAAAAACTGTTTTTT.

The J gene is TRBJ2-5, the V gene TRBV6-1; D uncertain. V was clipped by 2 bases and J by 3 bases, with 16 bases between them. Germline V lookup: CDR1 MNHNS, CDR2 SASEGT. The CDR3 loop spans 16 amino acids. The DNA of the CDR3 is TGTGCCAGCAGTGAATATCCCAGGTCTTATGAAGAGACCCAGTACTTC. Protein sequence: CASSEYPRSYEETQYF.

The CDR3 loop is CATSGGITEAFF. The CDR3 region has the DNA TGTGCCACCAGCGGGGGAATAACTGAAGCTTTCTTT. The V gene is TRBV6-1, the J gene TRBJ1-1; weak D call: TRBD1 (5 bases). This CDR3 has 12 amino acids. V gave up 10 bases and J gave up 5 bases, with 14 bases separating them. Germline CDR1 MNHNS, CDR2 SASEGT.

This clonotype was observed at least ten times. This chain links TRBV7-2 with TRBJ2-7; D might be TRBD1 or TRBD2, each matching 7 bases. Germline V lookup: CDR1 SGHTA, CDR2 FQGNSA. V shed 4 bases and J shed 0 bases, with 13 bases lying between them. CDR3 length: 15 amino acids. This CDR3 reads CASSSQGGSSYEQYF. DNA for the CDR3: TGTGCCAGCAGCTCCCAGGGGGGGTCCTCCTACGAGCAGTACTTC.

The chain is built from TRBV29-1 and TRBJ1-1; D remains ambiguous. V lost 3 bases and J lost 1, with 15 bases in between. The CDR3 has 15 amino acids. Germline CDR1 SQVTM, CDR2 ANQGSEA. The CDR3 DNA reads TGCAGCGTTGACCCCCACCTAAGACCGAACACTGAAGCTTTCTTT. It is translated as CSVDPHLRPNTEAFF.

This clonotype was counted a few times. The CDR3 spells CASSQNRAVSQPQHF. Written as DNA, the CDR3 is TGCGCCAGCAGCCAAAACAGGGCCGTCTCTCAGCCCCAGCATTTT. The chain couples TRBV4-1 to TRBJ1-5; tentatively, D is TRBD1 (6 bases). This CDR3 contains 15 residues. Germline V lookup: CDR1 MGHRA, CDR2 YSYEKL. Deletions cut 2 bases from V and 6 bases from J, with 14 bases between.

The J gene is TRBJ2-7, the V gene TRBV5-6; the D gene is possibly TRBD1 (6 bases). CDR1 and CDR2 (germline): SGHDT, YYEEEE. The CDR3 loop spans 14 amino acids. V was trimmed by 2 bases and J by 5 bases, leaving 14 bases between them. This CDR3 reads CASSFRGGYDEQYF. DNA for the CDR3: TGTGCCAGCAGCTTTCGAGGGGGATATGACGAGCAGTACTTC.

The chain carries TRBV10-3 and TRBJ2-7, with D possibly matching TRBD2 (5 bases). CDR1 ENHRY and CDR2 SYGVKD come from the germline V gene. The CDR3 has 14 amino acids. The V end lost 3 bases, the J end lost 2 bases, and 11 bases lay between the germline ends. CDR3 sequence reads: CAISDSAGTYEQYF. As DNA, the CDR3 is TGTGCCATCAGTGATAGTGCCGGGACCTACGAGCAGTACTTC.

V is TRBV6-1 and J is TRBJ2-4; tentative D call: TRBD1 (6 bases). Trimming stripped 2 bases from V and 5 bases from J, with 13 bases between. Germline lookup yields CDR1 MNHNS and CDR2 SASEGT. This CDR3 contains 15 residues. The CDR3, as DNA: TGTGCCAGCAGTGAAAACCGGGACACTCAAAACATTCAGTACTTC. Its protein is CASSENRDTQNIQYF.

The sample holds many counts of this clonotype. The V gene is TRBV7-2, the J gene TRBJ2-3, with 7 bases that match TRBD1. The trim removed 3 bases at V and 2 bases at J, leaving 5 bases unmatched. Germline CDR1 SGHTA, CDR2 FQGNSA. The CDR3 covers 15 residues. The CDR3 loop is CASSFGTAYTDTQYF. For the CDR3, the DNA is TGTGCCAGCAGCTTCGGGACAGCTTACACAGATACGCAGTATTTT.

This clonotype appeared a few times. The CDR3 DNA is TGCAGTGCCGTCCACTCAGATCAAGAGACCCAGTACTTC. Translated: CSAVHSDQETQYF. The chain links TRBV20-1 to TRBJ2-5; the D is unclear. The CDR3 contains 13 residues. V was cut by 6 bases and J by 2 bases, with 13 bases left in between. CDR1 is DFQATT, CDR2 SNEGSKA, per germline (reference sequence).

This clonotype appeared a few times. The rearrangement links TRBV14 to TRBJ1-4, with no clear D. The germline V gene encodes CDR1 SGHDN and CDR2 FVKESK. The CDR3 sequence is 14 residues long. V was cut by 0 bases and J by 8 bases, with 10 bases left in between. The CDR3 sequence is CASSQEPMEEKLFF. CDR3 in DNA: TGTGCCAGCAGCCAAGAGCCAATGGAGGAAAAACTGTTTTTT.

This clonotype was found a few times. The CDR3 DNA sequence: TGTGCCAGCAGAAACCCGGGACTAAACTATGGCTACACCTTC. It is translated as CASRNPGLNYGYTF. The V and J genes are TRBV6-5 and TRBJ1-2, with D possibly being TRBD1 (5 bases). The CDR3 extends over 14 amino acids. The germline CDR1 and CDR2 sequences are MNHEY and SVGAGI. Trimming removed 6 bases from V and 2 bases from J, with 13 bases in between.

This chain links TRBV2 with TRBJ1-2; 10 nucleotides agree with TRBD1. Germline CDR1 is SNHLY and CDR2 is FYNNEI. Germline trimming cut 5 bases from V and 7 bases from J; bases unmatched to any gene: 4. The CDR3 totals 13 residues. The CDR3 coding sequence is TGTGCCAGCAGTAGGGACAGGGGACCTGGCTACACCTTC. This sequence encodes CASSRDRGPGYTF.

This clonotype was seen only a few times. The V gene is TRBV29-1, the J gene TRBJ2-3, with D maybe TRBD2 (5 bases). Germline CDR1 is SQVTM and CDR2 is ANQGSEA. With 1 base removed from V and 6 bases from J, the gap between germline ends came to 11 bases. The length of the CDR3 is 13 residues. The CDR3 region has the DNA TGCAGCGTTGAAGTCCTAGCCGGGGATACGCAGTATTTT. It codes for CSVEVLAGDTQYF.

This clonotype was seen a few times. The CDR3 nucleotides are TGTGCCAGCAGCTTGATTAGAAATACGCAGTATTTT. Encoded protein: CASSLIRNTQYF. The chain combines TRBV7-6 with TRBJ2-3; D remains ambiguous. There are 12 residues in the CDR3. Looked up from germline, CDR1 is SGHVS and CDR2 is FNYEAQ. Deletions cut 3 bases from V and 7 bases from J, with 8 bases between. The variable domain in full, completed from reference TRBV7-6 and TRBJ2-3, reads GAGVSQSPRYKVTKRGQDVALRCDPISGHVSLYWYRQALGQGPEFLTYFNYEAQQDKSGLPNDRFSAERPEGSISTLTIQRTEQRDSAMYRCASSLIRNTQYFGPGTRLTVL.